These 16 T cell receptor beta chains were all obtained from the same sample, sequenced in a study of T cell responses to AZD1222 COVID-19 vaccine. The data were produced by immunoSEQ multiplex PCR, yet TCRdb's version contains in-frame clones alone and is incomplete. The sample includes approximately 68,000 clones, about 87% of them seen just once. The starting material was peripheral blood, obtained on day 0 of AZD1222 vaccination. The receptor set was obtained from an adult in good health.

The V gene is TRBV28, the J gene TRBJ2-7; a possible D gene is TRBD2 (6 bases). V was cut by 5 bases and J by 0 bases, with 17 bases left in between. Germline loops: CDR1 MDHEN, CDR2 SYDVKM. The CDR3 length is 16 residues. The CDR3 DNA reads TGTGCCAGCAGTCGAACGGGACTCTTGAGCTCCTACGAGCAGTACTTC. It codes for CASSRTGLLSSYEQYF.

The CDR3 DNA is TGTGCCACCAGTGACAAACGGACAGGGGGCGAGCAGTACTTC. As protein: CATSDKRTGGEQYF. The chain is built from TRBV24-1 and TRBJ2-7; 10 bases match TRBD1. The CDR3 sequence is 14 residues long. V lost 4 bases and J lost 6; bases outside the gene matches: 5. Germline loops: CDR1 KGHDR, CDR2 SFDVKD.

The chain couples TRBV3-1 (or the pseudogene TRBV3-2) to TRBJ2-2; 9 nucleotides align to TRBD1. Germline lookup yields CDR1 LGHDT and CDR2 YNNKEL (reference sequence). The CDR3 is 16 residues long. V was pared by 2 bases and J by 4 bases, with 5 bases of the junction left unmatched. CDR3 in DNA: TGTGCCAGCAGCCAACCCGGGACAGGGATCACCGGGGAGCTGTTTTTT. This sequence encodes CASSQPGTGITGELFF.

The chain carries TRBV9 and TRBJ1-3, with TRBD1 as a possible D gene (5 bases). Germline V lookup: CDR1 SGDLS, CDR2 YYNGEE. Trimming pared 0 bases from V and 5 bases from J, leaving 12 bases between. This CDR3 has 15 residues. CDR3 nucleotides: TGTGCCAGCAGCGTAGACTTGGGGGTGAGAAACACCATATATTTT. Translating it yields CASSVDLGVRNTIYF.

The V and J genes are TRBV12-3 or TRBV12-4 and TRBJ2-3; TRBD2 is a possible D gene (5 bases). V was clipped by 5 bases and J by 1 base, with 7 bases between them. The CDR3 is made up of 13 amino acids. As DNA, the CDR3 is TGTGCCAGCAGTCCGAGGGGCACAGATACGCAGTATTTT. Residues: CASSPRGTDTQYF.

V is TRBV12-3 or TRBV12-4 and J is TRBJ1-1, with D hard to call. V lost 1 base and J 1 base, leaving 4 bases between the germline ends. This CDR3 has 13 residues. The CDR3 spells CASSLVENTEAFF. The CDR3 DNA follows: TGTGCCAGCAGTTTAGTCGAGAACACTGAAGCTTTCTTT.

The V and J genes are TRBV29-1 and TRBJ2-3; TRBD2 matches 13 bases. Germline-derived CDR1 and CDR2 are SQVTM and ANQGSEA. Trimming at V came to 4 bases and at J to 2 bases, leaving 9 bases not matched to a gene. The CDR3 spans 17 residues. The CDR3 here is CSVGLAGGAWITDTQYF. CDR3 coding DNA: TGCAGCGTTGGACTAGCGGGGGGAGCCTGGATCACAGATACGCAGTATTTT.

The chain is built from TRBV6-5 and TRBJ1-2, with D tentatively TRBD1 (5 bases). The CDR3 sequence is 14 residues long. V lost 2 bases to trimming and J lost 4 bases, with 11 bases between them. Germline lookup yields CDR1 MNHEY and CDR2 SVGAGI. In nucleotides, the CDR3 is TGTGCCAGCAGTTACACCGACAGTTCCTATGGCTACACCTTC. Protein product: CASSYTDSSYGYTF.

The chain couples TRBV23-1 to TRBJ2-1; D possibly corresponds to TRBD2 (5 bases). TRBV23-1 is labeled an ORF, and its function is uncertain. V was shortened by 2 bases and J by 5 bases, with 13 bases between the two germline ends. The CDR3 has 15 amino acids. The chain's CDR3 is CASSQDQLAHNEQFF. The CDR3 nucleotides are TGCGCCAGCAGTCAAGATCAGCTAGCCCACAATGAGCAGTTCTTC.

The chain's CDR3 is CASSRGGSHTEAFF. The CDR3 DNA is TGTGCCAGCAGCCGAGGGGGCAGTCACACTGAAGCTTTCTTT. V is TRBV7-8 and J is TRBJ1-1, with 7 bases lining up with TRBD1. The germline CDR1 and CDR2 sequences are SGHVS and FQNEAQ. Trimming cost V 5 bases and J 3 bases; bases outside gene matches: 6. The CDR3 contains 14 residues.

J is TRBJ2-1 and V is TRBV9, with 8 bases aligning to TRBD2. This CDR3 has 15 residues. Losses at the gene ends were 0 bases for V and 5 bases for J; bases not matched to a gene: 4. Germline V gene sequence: CDR1 SGDLS, CDR2 YYNGEE. Here the CDR3 DNA reads TGTGCCAGCAGCGTAGAAGCGGGAGCAAACAATGAGCAGTTCTTC. This translates into CASSVEAGANNEQFF.

Notes on this clone: Other DNA sequences in this sample translate to the same CDR3. The V and J genes are TRBV25-1 and TRBJ1-4; no clear D gene. Per the germline V gene, CDR1 is MGHDK and CDR2 is SYGVNS. The CDR3 consists of 13 residues. V was cut by 6 bases and J by 3 bases, with 8 bases left in between. The CDR3 protein is CASSLGANEKLFF. The CDR3 DNA reads TGTGCCAGCAGCTTGGGAGCTAATGAAAAACTGTTTTTT.

The chain links TRBV19 to TRBJ1-2; D ambiguous. The V gene lost 5 bases and the J gene lost 8 bases, with 15 bases spanning the gap. Germline lookup yields CDR1 LNHDA and CDR2 SQIVND (reference sequence). The CDR3 length is 13 residues. The CDR3 nucleotides read TGTGCCAGTAGTCCCCAAAGCCCCCGAGGCTACACCTTC. This translates into CASSPQSPRGYTF.

The gene calls are TRBV9 and TRBJ1-4; D possibly corresponds to TRBD1 (5 bases). The CDR3 has 15 amino acids. With 3 bases removed from V and 8 bases from J, the gap between germline ends came to 17 bases. Germline CDR1 is SGDLS and CDR2 is YYNGEE. The CDR3 coding sequence is TGTGCCAGCAGCGAGACCTCAGGGCTGGGGGAAAAACTGTTTTTT. It codes for CASSETSGLGEKLFF.

By share of the sample, this clone is large (0.1 to 1%). The chain carries TRBV4-3 and TRBJ2-2; 7 bases are a match to TRBD1. Germline-derived CDR1 and CDR2 are LGHNA and YSLEER. The ends lost 3 bases at V and 9 bases at J; junction bases unmatched: 4. This CDR3 is built from 13 residues. As DNA, the CDR3 is TGCGCCAGCAGCCATAGGACAGGACGGGAGCTGTTTTTT. Its protein is CASSHRTGRELFF.

This clone was detected a few times. V usage is TRBV28 and J usage is TRBJ1-1; 7 bases map to TRBD1. Germline CDR1 is MDHEN and CDR2 is SYDVKM. This CDR3 comprises 13 residues. Unmatched junction bases numbered 6, after V lost 7 bases and J lost 4 bases. The CDR3 DNA follows: TGTGCCAGCACCTTAGACAGGGTCACTGAAGCTTTCTTT. Amino acids: CASTLDRVTEAFF.